This TCR beta chain was recovered during a study of shared clonotypes between healthy human individuals. Findings and limits, study-wide: The study found roughly 5% of naive CD4 clonotypes shared across four donors.

Terminally differentiated effector memory CD45RA+ cells were excluded by CCR7 positive selection of CD45RO-negative cells. Note on this clone: Its antigen remains unidentified.

When replicate PCRs were run on sorted subsets, they used around 200 ng DNA, about 31,000 T cell genomes. Clones were sequenced by immunoSEQ multiplex PCR, and TCRdb holds only the in-frame ones, with some missing. The sample consists of roughly 2,000,000 clones, approximately 94% of them appearing once. The sequence came from a young man in good health. The specimen was naive CD8+ T cells sorted from blood.

This CDR3 reads CASSTETSTWRDTQYF. CDR3 DNA: TGTGCCAGCAGCACAGAAACCTCTACGTGGCGAGATACGCAGTATTTT. The genes are TRBV11-2 and TRBJ2-3; D not resolved. CDR3 size: 16 residues. V was shortened by 5 bases and J by 5 bases, with 20 bases between the two germline ends. The germline V gene encodes CDR1 SGHAT and CDR2 FQNNGV.